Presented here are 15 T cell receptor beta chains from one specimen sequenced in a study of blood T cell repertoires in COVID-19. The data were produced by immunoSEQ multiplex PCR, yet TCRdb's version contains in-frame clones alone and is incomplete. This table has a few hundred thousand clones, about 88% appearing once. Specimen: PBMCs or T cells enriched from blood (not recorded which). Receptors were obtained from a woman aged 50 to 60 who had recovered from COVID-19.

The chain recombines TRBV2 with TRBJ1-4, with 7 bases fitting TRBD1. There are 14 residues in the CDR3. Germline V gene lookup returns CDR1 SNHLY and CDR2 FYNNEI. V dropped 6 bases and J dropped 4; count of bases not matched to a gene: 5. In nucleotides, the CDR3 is TGTGCCAGCAGAGACAGGGCGATTAATGAAAAACTGTTTTTT. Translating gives CASRDRAINEKLFF.

The CDR3 DNA reads as TGTGCCATCAGTCCGGTGACAGGGATGAACACTGAAGCTTTCTTT. Translating it yields CAISPVTGMNTEAFF. The chain uses TRBV10-3 and TRBJ1-1, with 7 nucleotides matching TRBD1. V was pared by 5 bases and J by 0 bases, with 6 bases of the junction left unmatched. The CDR3 sequence is 15 residues long. The V gene's germline CDR1 is ENHRY and CDR2 SYGVKD.

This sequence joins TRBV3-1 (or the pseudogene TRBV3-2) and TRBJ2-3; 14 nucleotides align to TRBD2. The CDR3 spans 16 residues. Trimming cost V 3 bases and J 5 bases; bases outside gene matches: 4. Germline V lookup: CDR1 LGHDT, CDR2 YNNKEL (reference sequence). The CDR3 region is CASSQRTSGRIDTQYF. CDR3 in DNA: TGTGCCAGCAGCCAGAGGACTAGCGGGAGGATAGATACGCAGTATTTT.

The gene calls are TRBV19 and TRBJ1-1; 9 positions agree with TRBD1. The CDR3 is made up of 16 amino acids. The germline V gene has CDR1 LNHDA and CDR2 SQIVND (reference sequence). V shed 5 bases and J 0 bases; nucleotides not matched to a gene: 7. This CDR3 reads CASSPLGQGMNTEAFF. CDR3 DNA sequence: TGTGCCAGTAGTCCACTTGGACAGGGGATGAACACTGAAGCTTTCTTT. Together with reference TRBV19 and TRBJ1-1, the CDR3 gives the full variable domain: DGGITQSPKYLFRKEGQNVTLSCEQNLNHDAMYWYRQDPGQGLRLIYYSQIVNDFQKGDIAEGYSVSREKKESFPLTVTSAQKNPTAFYLCASSPLGQGMNTEAFFGQGTRLTVV.

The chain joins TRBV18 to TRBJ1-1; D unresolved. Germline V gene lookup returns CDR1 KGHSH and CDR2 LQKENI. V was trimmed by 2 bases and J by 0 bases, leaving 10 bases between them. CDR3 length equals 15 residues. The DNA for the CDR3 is TGTGCCAGCTCACCATCTAATAGCATGAACACTGAAGCTTTCTTT. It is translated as CASSPSNSMNTEAFF.

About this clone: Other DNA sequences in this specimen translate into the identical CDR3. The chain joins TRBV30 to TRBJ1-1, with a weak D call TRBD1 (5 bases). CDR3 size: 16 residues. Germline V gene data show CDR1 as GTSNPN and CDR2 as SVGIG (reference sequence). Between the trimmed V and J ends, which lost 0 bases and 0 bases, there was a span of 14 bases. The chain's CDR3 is CAWSVPSSGLNTEAFF. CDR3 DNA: TGTGCCTGGAGTGTACCTTCGTCAGGGTTGAACACTGAAGCTTTCTTT.

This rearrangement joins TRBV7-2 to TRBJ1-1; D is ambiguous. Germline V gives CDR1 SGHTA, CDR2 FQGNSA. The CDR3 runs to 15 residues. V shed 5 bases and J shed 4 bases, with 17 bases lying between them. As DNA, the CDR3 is TGTGCCAGCAGCCCAGAGTCCGGGGTGGCCACTGAAGCTTTCTTT. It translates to CASSPESGVATEAFF.

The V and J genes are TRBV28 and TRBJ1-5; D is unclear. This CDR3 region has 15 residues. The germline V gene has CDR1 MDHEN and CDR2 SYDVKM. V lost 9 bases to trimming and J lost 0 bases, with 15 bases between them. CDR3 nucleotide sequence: TGTGCCAGTTATTCGAGGACTCATAGCAATCAGCCCCAGCATTTT. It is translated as CASYSRTHSNQPQHF.

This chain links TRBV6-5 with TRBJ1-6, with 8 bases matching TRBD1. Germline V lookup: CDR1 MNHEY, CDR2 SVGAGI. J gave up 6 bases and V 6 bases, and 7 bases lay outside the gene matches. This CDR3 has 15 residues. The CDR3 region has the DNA TGTGCCAGCAGGACGGACAGGGCGAGTAATTCACCCCTCCACTTT. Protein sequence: CASRTDRASNSPLHF.

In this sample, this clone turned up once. The CDR3 region is CASSRSSGTGTSYEQYF. The DNA for the CDR3 is TGTGCCAGCAGTAGGAGTTCGGGGACAGGCACCTCCTACGAGCAGTACTTC. V usage is TRBV27 and J usage is TRBJ2-7, with 8 bases lining up with TRBD1. Germline V gives CDR1 MNHEY, CDR2 SMNVEV (reference sequence). Losses at the gene ends were 5 bases for V and 0 bases for J; bases not matched to a gene: 12. This CDR3 is built from 17 residues.

The CDR3 nucleotides read TGTGCCAGCAGCCAAACCGGGAGATATGGCTACACCTTC. It translates to CASSQTGRYGYTF. The chain couples TRBV4-2 to TRBJ1-2; D not resolved. V lost 2 bases and J 5 bases, leaving 9 bases between the germline ends. From germline, CDR1 is LGHNA and CDR2 YNFKEQ. The CDR3 is made up of 13 amino acids.

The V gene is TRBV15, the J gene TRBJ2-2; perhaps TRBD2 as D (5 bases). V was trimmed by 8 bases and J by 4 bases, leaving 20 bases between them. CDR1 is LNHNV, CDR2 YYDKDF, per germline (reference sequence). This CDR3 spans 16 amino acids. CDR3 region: CATSHEAVWGTGELFF. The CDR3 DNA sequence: TGTGCCACCTCTCATGAAGCGGTTTGGGGCACCGGGGAGCTGTTTTTT. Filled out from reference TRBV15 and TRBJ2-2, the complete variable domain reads DAMVIQNPRYQVTQFGKPVTLSCSQTLNHNVMYWYQQKSSQAPKLLFHYYDKDFNNEADTPDNFQSRRPNTSFCFLDIRSPGLGDTAMYLCATSHEAVWGTGELFFGEGSRLTVL.

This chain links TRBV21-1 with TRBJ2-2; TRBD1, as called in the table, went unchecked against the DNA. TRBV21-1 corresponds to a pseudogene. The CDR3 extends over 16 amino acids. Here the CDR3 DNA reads TGTGCCAGCAGCAAAGCGGGTACAGGAAACACCGGGGAGCTGTTTTTT. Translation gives CASSKAGTGNTGELFF.

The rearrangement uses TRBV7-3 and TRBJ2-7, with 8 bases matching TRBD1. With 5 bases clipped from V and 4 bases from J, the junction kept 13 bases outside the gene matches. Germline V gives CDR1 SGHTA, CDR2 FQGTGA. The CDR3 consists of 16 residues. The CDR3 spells CASSPPIDRGGYEQYF. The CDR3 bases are TGTGCCAGCAGCCCACCCATAGACAGGGGCGGGTACGAGCAGTACTTC.

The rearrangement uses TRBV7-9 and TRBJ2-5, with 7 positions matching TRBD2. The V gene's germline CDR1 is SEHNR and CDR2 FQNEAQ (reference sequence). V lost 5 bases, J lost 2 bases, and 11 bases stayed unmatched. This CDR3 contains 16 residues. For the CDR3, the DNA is TGTGCCAGCAGCCCGAACTTTAAGCGGGGTCAAGAGACCCAGTACTTC. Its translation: CASSPNFKRGQETQYF.